This T cell receptor (beta chain) was retrieved from a study of T-cell memory formation after mild COVID-19 (dated by TCRdb to the early 2020s). Some background on the complete study: TCR sequence clusters from the two donors were found to be largely donor specific. Longitudinal TCRalpha and TCRbeta repertoire sequencing tracked T-cell clones expanding and contracting after mild COVID-19 in a couple of donors. Two young, previously healthy adult volunteers, one female and one male, were included in the cohort.

The data were produced on an Illumina NovaSeq 6000. TCRalpha and TCRbeta cDNA libraries were constructed by 5'RACE with constant-segment primers, with sample barcodes and unique molecular identifiers being introduced. RNA was extracted from every sample with Trizol reagent. Libraries were amplified in two PCR steps, with a second sample barcode and Illumina TruSeq adapters added in the second step. Libraries were sequenced on an Illumina NovaSeq with 2 x 150 bp paired-end reads. In the authors' own workflow: With migec v1.2.7, reads were demultiplexed and then collapsed into UMI-guided consensus sequences. With mixcr v2.1.11, UMI consensuses were aligned to TRA and TRB V and J templates and assembled into clonotypes. Clonotypes were classified as expanded or contracted when called significant by both edgeR and NoisET, with noise models trained on biological replicates. For edgeR calls, the cutoffs were a false discovery rate-adjusted p below 0.01 and a log2 fold-change threshold of 1. As an exploratory analysis of dynamics, max-normalized trajectories of the 1000 most abundant clonotypes were examined by PCA with hierarchical clustering. Separately sequenced CD4+ and CD8+ repertoires were used to assign a CD4 or CD8 phenotype to each responding clone. TCRdb applied fastp at Q25 and MiXCR to the public reads, then kept only in-frame beta chains. Merged by CDR3 protein, the rows form single entries marked with the most common genes and DNA. TCRdb, not the authors, supplied the V and J calls. Recorded for this sample are 100,000 to 150,000 distinct CDR3 sequences; over 15% of them occurred a single time. Approximately 5.5% of the sample is held by the ten biggest clonotypes.

Ficoll-Paque density gradient centrifugation was the method used to isolate PBMCs. Comments on this clonotype: The clone's antigen remains unknown. Base qualities are missing; no much larger clone stands one base away.

Findings and caveats that apply to the study as a whole: Contracting CD4+ clones turned up mainly in the CM and EM memory subsets, whereas EMRA was where CD8+ clones were enriched. The study included only a couple of mild cases, and larger cohorts that include severe cases with pre-infection samples were judged to be necessary. SARS-CoV-2 specificity of the second-wave clones peaking on day 37 was not confirmed. Some responding clones were detected in pre-infection memory, which suggested that pre-existing cross-reactive memory T cells had joined the SARS-CoV-2 response. From day 15 to 85, contracting clones showed balanced CD4/CD8 phenotypes, whereas a second wave of clones that expanded from day 15 to 37 leaned towards CD4+.

Cut back by 0 bases and 10 bases, the V and J ends lie 19 bases apart. CDR1 and CDR2, per the germline V gene, are ENHRY and SYGVKD. The CDR3, cysteine through phenylalanine, is 16 amino acids long. The sequence is cut down to CDR3 DNA, 48 bases in frame from base 1. The rearrangement combines TRBV10-3 with TRBJ2-1; tentative D gene TRBD2, with 5 bases matching. The origin of this receptor is a young man who had mild COVID-19 (a few samples of this study predate the infection). The sample titles of this study are shuffled in the database, so cell type and time point are left out; the donor was told from shared clones. Sequenced input: PBMCs or a T cell subset sorted from them (not recorded which). The CDR3 protein sequence reads: CAISESPPVGVQEQFF. The DNA is TGTGCCATCAGTGAGTCTCCCCCGGTCGGGGTCCAGGAGCAGTTCTTC.